This TCR beta chain stems from a study of glioma-infiltrating T cells. Amplification of TCR alpha and beta CDR3 regions from RNA used iRepertoire nested multiplex PCR. Input was 100-400 ng of tissue mRNA or PBMC total RNA. In TCRdb, the multiplex PCR reads were re-called with MiXCR into one record per CDR3 protein. The sample contains some 110,000 distinct CDR3 sequences, approximately 25% of which appear only once. CDR1 and CDR2 from the germline V gene are MNHNS and SASEGT. This CDR3 has 15 residues. Losses at the gene ends were 2 bases for V and 3 bases for J; bases not matched to a gene: 1. This clonotype was seen ten or more times. The antigen is undetermined. Overall study findings and caveats: Tissue-blood divergence was below expectation in non-neoplastic patients, above in gliomas.

Sequenced sample: glioma tissue, nonneoplastic brain tissue, or PBMCs (not recorded which). This clonotype was sampled from a human donor with low-grade glioma or glioblastoma, undergoing nonglioma brain surgery, or in good health (not recorded which). The chain is built from TRBV6-1 and TRBJ2-1; TRBD2 matches at 10 bases. CDR3 in DNA: TGTGCCAGCAGTGAACTAGCGGGGGACTACAATGAGCAGTTCTTC. Protein sequence: CASSELAGDYNEQFF.